The clone carrying this T cell receptor (beta chain) was seen ten or more times. Its antigen is not identified. CDR1 is LNHNV and CDR2 is YYDKDF in the germline V gene (reference sequence). V was trimmed by 1 base and J by 6 bases, leaving 13 bases between them. The CDR3 covers 15 residues. No progression to ophthalmopathy during 18 months of follow-up defined stable disease. Pregnant or lactating patients were excluded, as were those with uncontrolled infection or other autoimmune disease. Diagnostic assessment was based on clinical symptoms, serum thyroxine and TRAb, thyroid ultrasound and orbital computed tomography. The data belong to a study of T cells in Graves' hyperthyroidism and ophthalmopathy. Study-level findings and limits: Blood shared most expanded thyroid clonotypes above 0.001.

Amplification of TCR beta CDR3 regions used RNA as the template. The TCR CDR3 was amplified in a first-round RT-PCR using the HTBI primer set. TCRdb re-analysed the multiplex PCR reads in MiXCR, keeping a single row per CDR3 protein. Among some 560,000 distinct CDR3 sequences, approximately 15% were seen once, and the ten largest hold roughly 13%. The sample consisted of blood. This chain connects TRBV15 to TRBJ2-1, with a possible D match to TRBD2 (5 bases). The TCR originated in a woman aged 40 to 50 with Graves' hyperthyroidism. The CDR3 region has the DNA TGTGCCACCAGCAGAGTACGGGAAGGGAGCAATGAGCAGTTCTTC. Protein product: CATSRVREGSNEQFF.